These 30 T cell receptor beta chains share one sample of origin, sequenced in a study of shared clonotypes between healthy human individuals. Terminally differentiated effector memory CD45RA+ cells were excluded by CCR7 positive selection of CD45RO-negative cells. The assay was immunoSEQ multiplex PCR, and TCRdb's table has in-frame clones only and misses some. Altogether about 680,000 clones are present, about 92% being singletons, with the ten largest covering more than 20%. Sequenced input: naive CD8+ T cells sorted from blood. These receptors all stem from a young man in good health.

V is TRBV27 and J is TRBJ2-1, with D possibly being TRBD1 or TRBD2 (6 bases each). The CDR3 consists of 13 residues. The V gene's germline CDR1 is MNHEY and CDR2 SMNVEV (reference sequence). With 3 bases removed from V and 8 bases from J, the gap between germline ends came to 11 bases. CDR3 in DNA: TGTGCCAGCAGTTTTTTAGGGGGGTATGAGCAGTTCTTC. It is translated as CASSFLGGYEQFF.

CDR3 in DNA: TGTGCCAGTAACCCTAGCGGGAGGTCGCAAGAGACCCAGTACTTC. It specifies CASNPSGRSQETQYF. The chain employs TRBV28 and TRBJ2-5; 11 bases line up with TRBD2. This CDR3 region has 15 residues. Germline V gives CDR1 MDHEN, CDR2 SYDVKM. Unmatched junction bases numbered 8, after V lost 9 bases and J lost 2 bases.

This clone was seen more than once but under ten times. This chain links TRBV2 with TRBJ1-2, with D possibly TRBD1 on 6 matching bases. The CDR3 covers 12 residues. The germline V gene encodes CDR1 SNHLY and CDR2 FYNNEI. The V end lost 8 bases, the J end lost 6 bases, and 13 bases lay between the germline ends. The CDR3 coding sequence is TGTGCCAGCCAGGACAGACCCGATGGCTACACCTTC. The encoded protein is CASQDRPDGYTF.

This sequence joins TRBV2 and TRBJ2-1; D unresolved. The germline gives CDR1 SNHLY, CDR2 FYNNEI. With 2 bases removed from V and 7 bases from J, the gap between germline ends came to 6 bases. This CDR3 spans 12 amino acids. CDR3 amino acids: CASSERKNEQFF. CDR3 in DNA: TGTGCCAGCAGTGAACGGAAAAATGAGCAGTTCTTC.

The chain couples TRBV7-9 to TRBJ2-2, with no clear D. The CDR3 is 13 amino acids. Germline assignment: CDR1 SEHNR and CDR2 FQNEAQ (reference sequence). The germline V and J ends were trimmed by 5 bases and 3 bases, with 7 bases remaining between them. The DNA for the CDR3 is TGTGCCAGCAGCGAACCCTACACCGGGGAGCTGTTTTTT. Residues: CASSEPYTGELFF.

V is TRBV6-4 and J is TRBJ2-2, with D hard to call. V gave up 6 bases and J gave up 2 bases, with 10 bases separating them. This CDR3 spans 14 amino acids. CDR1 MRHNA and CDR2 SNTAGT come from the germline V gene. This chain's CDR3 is CASSPIINTGELFF. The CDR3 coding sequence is TGTGCCAGCAGCCCAATAATAAACACCGGGGAGCTGTTTTTT.

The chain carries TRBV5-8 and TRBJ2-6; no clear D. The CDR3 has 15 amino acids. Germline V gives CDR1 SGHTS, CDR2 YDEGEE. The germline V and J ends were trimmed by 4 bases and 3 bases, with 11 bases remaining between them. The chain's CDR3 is CASSGVLDGANVLTF. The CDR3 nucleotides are TGTGCCAGCAGCGGGGTCCTAGATGGGGCCAACGTCCTGACTTTC.

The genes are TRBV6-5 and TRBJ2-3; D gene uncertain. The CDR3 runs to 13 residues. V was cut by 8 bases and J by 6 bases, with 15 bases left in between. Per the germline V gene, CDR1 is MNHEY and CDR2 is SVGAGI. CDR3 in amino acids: CASAYTIGDTQYF. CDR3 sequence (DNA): TGTGCCAGCGCATACACTATAGGGGATACGCAGTATTTT.

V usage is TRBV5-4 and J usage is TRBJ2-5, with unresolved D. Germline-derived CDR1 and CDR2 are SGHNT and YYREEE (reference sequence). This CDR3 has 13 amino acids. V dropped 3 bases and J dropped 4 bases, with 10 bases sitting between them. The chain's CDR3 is CASSWVPGETQYF. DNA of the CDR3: TGTGCCAGCAGCTGGGTGCCGGGAGAGACCCAGTACTTC.

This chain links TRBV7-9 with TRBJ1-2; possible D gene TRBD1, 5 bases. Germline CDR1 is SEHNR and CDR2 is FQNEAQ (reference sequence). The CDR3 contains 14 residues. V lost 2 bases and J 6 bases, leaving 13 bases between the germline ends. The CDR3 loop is CASSLSGLSDGYTF. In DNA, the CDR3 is TGTGCCAGCAGCTTATCGGGACTCTCTGATGGCTACACCTTC.

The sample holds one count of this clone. The chain's CDR3 is CASSQDFRLAGGDEQYF. The CDR3 DNA follows: TGTGCCAGCAGCCAAGACTTTAGGCTAGCGGGAGGTGACGAGCAGTACTTC. The genes are TRBV14 and TRBJ2-7, with TRBD2 matching over 11 bases. Trimming removed 0 bases from V and 5 bases from J; junction bases left unmatched: 9. In germline, CDR1 is SGHDN, CDR2 FVKESK. This CDR3 region has 17 residues.

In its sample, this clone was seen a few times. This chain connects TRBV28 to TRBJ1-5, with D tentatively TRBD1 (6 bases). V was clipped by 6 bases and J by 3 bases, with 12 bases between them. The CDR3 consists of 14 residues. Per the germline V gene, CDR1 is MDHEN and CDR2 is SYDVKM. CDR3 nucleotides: TGTGCCAGCAGCCTCGGACAGAACAATCAGCCCCAGCATTTT. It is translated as CASSLGQNNQPQHF.

DNA for the CDR3: TGTGCCAGCAGCCCCCGTTCGCCGAACACCGGGGAGCTGTTTTTT. Amino acid sequence: CASSPRSPNTGELFF. The V gene is TRBV11-3, the J gene TRBJ2-2; D is uncertain. The V end was cut by 5 bases, the J end by 0 bases, with 10 bases between. This CDR3 contains 15 residues. Germline V gene lookup returns CDR1 SGHNT and CDR2 YENEEA.

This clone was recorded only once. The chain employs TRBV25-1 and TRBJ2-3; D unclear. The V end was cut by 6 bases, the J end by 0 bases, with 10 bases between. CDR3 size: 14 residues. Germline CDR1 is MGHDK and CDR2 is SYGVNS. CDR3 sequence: CASRGWSSTDTQYF. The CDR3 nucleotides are TGTGCCAGCAGGGGGTGGTCTAGCACAGATACGCAGTATTTT.

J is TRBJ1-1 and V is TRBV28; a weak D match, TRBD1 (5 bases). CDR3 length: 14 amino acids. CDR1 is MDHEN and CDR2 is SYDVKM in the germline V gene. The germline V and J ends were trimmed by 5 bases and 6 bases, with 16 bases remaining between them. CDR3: CASSAGTLGAEAFF. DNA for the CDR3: TGTGCCAGCAGTGCCGGGACCCTGGGCGCTGAAGCTTTCTTT.

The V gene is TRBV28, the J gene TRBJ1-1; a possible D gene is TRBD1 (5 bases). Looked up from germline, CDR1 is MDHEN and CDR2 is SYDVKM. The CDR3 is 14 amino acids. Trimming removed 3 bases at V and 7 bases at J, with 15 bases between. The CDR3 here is CASSFGGGLGEAFF. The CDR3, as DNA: TGTGCCAGCAGTTTCGGGGGAGGATTGGGTGAAGCTTTCTTT.

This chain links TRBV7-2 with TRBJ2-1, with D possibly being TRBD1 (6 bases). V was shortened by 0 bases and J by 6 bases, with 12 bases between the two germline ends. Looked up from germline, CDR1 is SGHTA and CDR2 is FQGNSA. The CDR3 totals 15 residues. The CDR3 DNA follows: TGTGCCAGCAGCTTAGCCCAGGGGATGAGCAATGAGCAGTTCTTC. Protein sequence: CASSLAQGMSNEQFF. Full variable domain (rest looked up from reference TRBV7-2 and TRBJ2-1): GAGVSQSPSNKVTEKGKDVELRCDPISGHTALYWYRQSLGQGLEFLIYFQGNSAPDKSGLPSDRFSAERTGGSVSTLTIQRTQQEDSAVYLCASSLAQGMSNEQFFGPGTRLTVL.

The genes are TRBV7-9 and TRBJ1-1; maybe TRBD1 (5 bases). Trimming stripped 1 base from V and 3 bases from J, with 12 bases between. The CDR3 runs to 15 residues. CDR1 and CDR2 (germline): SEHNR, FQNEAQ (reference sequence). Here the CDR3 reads CASSLGRGSYTEAFF. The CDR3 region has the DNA TGTGCCAGCAGCTTAGGGAGGGGTTCGTACACTGAAGCTTTCTTT.

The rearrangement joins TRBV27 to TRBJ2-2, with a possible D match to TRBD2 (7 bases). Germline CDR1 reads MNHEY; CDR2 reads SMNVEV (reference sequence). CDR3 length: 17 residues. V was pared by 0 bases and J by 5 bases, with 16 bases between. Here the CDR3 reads CASSLSRGREKTGELFF. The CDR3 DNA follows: TGTGCCAGCAGTTTATCAAGGGGGAGGGAGAAGACCGGGGAGCTGTTTTTT.

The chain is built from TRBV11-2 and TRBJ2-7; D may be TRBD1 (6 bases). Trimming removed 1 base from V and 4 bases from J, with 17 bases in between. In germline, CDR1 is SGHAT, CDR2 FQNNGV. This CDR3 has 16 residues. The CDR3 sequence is CASSLGPDPGAYEQYF. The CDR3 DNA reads TGTGCCAGCAGCTTAGGCCCCGACCCAGGGGCTTACGAGCAGTACTTC.

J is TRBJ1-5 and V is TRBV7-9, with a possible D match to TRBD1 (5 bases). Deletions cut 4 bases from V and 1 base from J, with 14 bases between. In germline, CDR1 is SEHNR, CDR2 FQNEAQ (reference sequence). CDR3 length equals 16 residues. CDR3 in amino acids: CASSSTAQGSNQPQHF. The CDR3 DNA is TGTGCCAGCAGCTCGACAGCCCAAGGGAGCAATCAGCCCCAGCATTTT.

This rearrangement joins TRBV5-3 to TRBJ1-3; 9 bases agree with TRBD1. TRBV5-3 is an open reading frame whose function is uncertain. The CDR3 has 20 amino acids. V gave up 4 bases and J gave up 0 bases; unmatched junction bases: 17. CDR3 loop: CARSKMTGTGTGRSGNTIYF. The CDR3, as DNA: TGTGCCAGAAGCAAAATGACTGGGACAGGGACGGGTCGCTCTGGAAACACCATATATTTT.

In DNA form, the CDR3 reads TGTGCCAGCAGCGTAGGAGCTGGGACGGTCTATGGCTACACCTTC. It specifies CASSVGAGTVYGYTF. This chain links TRBV9 with TRBJ1-2, with D possibly matching TRBD1 (5 bases). Trimming shortened V by 0 bases and J by 4 bases, and 13 bases separated the two germline ends. The germline V gene has CDR1 SGDLS and CDR2 YYNGEE. The CDR3 extends over 15 amino acids.

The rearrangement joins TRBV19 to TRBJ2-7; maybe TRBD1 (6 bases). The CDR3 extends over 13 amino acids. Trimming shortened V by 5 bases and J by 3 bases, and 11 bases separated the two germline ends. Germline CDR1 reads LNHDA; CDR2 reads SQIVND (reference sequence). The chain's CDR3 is CASSFSRGYEQYF. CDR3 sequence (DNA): TGTGCCAGTAGTTTTTCCAGGGGCTACGAGCAGTACTTC.

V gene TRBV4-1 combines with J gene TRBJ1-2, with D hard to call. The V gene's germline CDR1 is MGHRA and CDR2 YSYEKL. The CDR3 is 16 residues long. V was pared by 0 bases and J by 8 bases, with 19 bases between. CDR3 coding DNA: TGCGCCAGCAGCCAAGAAATTGGCCGGAGATCAGACGGCTACACCTTC. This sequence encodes CASSQEIGRRSDGYTF.

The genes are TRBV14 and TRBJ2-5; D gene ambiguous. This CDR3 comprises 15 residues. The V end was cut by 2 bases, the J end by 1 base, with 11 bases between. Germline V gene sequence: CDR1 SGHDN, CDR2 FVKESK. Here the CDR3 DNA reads TGTGCCAGCAGCCAAAACCGAGCCCTCCAAGAGACCCAGTACTTC. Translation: CASSQNRALQETQYF.

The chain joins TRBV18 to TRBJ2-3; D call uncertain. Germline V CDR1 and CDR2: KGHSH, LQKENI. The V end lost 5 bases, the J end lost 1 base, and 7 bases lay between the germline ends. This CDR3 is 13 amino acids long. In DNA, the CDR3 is TGTGCCAGCTCATCCCCCGGCACAGATACGCAGTATTTT. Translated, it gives CASSSPGTDTQYF.

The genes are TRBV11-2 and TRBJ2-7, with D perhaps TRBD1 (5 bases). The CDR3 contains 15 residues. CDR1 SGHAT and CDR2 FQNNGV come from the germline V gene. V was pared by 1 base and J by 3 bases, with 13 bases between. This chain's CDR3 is CASSLGAPGLYEQYF. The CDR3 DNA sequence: TGTGCCAGCAGCTTAGGAGCCCCAGGGCTCTACGAGCAGTACTTC.

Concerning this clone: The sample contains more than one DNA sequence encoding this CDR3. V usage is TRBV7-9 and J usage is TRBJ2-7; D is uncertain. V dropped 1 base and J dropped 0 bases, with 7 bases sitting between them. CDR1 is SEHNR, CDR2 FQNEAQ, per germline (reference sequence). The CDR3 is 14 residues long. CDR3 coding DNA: TGTGCCAGCAGCTTAGGAGGTCGCTCCTACGAGCAGTACTTC. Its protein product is CASSLGGRSYEQYF.

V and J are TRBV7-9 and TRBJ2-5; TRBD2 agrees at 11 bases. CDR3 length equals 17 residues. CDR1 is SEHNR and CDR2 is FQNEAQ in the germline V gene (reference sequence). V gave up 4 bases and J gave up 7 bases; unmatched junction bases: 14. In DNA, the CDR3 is TGTGCCAGCAGCTCTCAACTAGCGGGAGAAGGTTACACGACCCAGTACTTC. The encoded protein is CASSSQLAGEGYTTQYF.